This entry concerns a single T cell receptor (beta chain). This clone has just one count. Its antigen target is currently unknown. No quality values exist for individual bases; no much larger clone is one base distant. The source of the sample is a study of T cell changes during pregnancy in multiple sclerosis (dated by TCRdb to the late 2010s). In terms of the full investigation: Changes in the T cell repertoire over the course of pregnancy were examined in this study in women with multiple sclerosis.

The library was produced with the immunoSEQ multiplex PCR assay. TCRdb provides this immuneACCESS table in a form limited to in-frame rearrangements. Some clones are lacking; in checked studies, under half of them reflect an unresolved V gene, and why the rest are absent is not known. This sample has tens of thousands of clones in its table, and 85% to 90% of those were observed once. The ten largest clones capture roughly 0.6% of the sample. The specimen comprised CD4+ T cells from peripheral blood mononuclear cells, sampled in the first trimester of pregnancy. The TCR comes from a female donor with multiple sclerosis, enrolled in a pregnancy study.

The CDR3 corresponds to CSVETKGTDTQYF. In nucleotide form, the sequence is TGCAGCGTTGAAACCAAGGGGACAGATACGCAGTATTTT. This sequence uses TRBV29-1 and TRBJ2-3, and the D gene may be TRBD1, 5 bases matching. A distance of 9 bases separates the germline ends of V and J, which lose 2 bases and 3 bases respectively. As encoded in the germline V gene, CDR1 is SQVTM while CDR2 is ANQGSEA. The cysteine opens and the phenylalanine closes a CDR3 of 13 amino acids. The only DNA kept is the CDR3, 39 bases in frame from the first base.